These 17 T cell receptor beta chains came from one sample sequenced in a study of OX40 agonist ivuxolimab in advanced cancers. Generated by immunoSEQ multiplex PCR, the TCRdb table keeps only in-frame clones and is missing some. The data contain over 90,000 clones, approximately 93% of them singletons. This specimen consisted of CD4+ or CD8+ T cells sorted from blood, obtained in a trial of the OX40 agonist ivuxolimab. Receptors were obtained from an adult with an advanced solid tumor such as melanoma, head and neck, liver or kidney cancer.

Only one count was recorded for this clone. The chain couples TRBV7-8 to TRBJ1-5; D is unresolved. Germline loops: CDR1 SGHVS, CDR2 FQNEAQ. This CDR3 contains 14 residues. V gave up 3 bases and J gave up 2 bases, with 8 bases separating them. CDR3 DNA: TGTGCCAGCAGCTTTGAACGGGGCAATCAGCCCCAGCATTTT. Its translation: CASSFERGNQPQHF.

CDR3 region: CARGGQGLTEAFF. CDR3 nucleotide sequence: TGTGCCAGAGGAGGACAGGGCCTAACTGAAGCTTTCTTT. The genes are TRBV2 and TRBJ1-1; 8 bases agree with TRBD1. The trim removed 9 bases at V and 5 bases at J, leaving 8 bases unmatched. CDR1 SNHLY and CDR2 FYNNEI come from the germline V gene. There are 13 residues in the CDR3.

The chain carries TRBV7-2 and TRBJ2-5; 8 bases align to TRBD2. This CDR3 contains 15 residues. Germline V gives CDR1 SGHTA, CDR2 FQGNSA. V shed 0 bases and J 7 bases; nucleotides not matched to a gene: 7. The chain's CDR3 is CASSLASGGPGTQYF. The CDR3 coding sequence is TGTGCCAGCAGCTTAGCGTCGGGAGGGCCGGGGACCCAGTACTTC.

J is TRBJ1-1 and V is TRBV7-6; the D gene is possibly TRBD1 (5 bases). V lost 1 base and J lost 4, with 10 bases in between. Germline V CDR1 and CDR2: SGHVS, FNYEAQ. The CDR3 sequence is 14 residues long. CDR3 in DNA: TGTGCCAGCAGCTTAGGTTTGGGGACCACTGAAGCTTTCTTT. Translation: CASSLGLGTTEAFF. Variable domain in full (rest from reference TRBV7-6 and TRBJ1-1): GAGVSQSPRYKVTKRGQDVALRCDPISGHVSLYWYRQALGQGPEFLTYFNYEAQQDKSGLPNDRFSAERPEGSISTLTIQRTEQRDSAMYRCASSLGLGTTEAFFGQGTRLTVV.

CDR3 in DNA: TGTGCCAGCAGCGTAGATGCGGATCCAAGAGTCTATGGCTACACCTTC. This translates into CASSVDADPRVYGYTF. The chain has TRBV9 and TRBJ1-2; D not certain. The CDR3 is made up of 16 amino acids. Germline loops: CDR1 SGDLS, CDR2 YYNGEE. V gave up 0 bases and J gave up 4 bases, with 16 bases separating them.

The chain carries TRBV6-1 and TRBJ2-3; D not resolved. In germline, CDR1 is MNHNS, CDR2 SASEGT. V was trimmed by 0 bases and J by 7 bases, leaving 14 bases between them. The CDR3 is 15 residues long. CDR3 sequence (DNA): TGTGCCAGCAGTGAAGCGCTTCTGGCTCCCAATACGCAGTATTTT. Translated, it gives CASSEALLAPNTQYF.

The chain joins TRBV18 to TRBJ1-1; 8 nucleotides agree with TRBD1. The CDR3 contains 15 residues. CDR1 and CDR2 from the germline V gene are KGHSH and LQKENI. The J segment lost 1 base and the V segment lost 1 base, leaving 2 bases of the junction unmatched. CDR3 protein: CASSPRRGQNTEAFF. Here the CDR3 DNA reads TGTGCCAGCTCACCACGCAGGGGGCAGAACACTGAAGCTTTCTTT.

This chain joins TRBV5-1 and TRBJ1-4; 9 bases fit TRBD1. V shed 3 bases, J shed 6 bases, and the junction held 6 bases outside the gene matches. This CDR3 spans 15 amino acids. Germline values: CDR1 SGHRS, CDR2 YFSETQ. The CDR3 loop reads CASSSYRGRDEKLFF. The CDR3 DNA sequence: TGCGCCAGCAGCTCTTACAGGGGGCGCGATGAAAAACTGTTTTTT.

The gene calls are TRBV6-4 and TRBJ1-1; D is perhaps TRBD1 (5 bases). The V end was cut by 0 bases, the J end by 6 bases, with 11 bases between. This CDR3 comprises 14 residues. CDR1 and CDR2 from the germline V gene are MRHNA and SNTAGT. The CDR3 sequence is CASSDSGGTAEAFF. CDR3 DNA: TGTGCCAGCAGTGACTCGGGAGGGACGGCTGAAGCTTTCTTT.

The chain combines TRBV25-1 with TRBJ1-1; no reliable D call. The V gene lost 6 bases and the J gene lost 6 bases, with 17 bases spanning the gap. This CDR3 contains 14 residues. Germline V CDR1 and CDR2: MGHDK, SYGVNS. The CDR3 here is CASSPIGDVAEAFF. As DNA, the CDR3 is TGTGCCAGCAGCCCCATTGGGGATGTCGCTGAAGCTTTCTTT. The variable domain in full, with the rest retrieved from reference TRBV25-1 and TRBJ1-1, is EADIYQTPRYLVIGTGKKITLECSQTMGHDKMYWYQQDPGMELHLIHYSYGVNSTEKGDLSSESTVSRIRTEHFPLTLESARPSHTSQYLCASSPIGDVAEAFFGQGTRLTVV.

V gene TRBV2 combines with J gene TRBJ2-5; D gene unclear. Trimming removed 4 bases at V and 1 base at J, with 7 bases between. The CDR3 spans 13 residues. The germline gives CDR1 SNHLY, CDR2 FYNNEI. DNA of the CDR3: TGTGCCAGCAGTGCTGGTAGCCAAGAGACCCAGTACTTC. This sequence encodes CASSAGSQETQYF.

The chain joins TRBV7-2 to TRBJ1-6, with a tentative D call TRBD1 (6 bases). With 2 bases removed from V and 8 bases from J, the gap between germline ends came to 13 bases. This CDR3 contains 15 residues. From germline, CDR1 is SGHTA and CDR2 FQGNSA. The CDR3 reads CASSLPARGDSPLHF. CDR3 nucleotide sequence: TGTGCCAGCAGCTTACCGGCCAGGGGTGATTCACCCCTCCACTTT.

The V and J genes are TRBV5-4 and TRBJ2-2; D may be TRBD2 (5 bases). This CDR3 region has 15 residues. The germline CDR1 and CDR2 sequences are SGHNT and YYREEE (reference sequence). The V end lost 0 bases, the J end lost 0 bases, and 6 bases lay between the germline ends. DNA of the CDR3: TGTGCCAGCAGCTTGGGACTAACGAACACCGGGGAGCTGTTTTTT. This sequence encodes CASSLGLTNTGELFF.

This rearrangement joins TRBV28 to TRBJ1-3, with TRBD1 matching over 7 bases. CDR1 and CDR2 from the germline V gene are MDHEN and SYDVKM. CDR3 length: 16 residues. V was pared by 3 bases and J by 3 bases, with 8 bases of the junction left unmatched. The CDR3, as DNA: TGTGCCAGCAGTTTGTCGACAGGGCGAAGTGGAAACACCATATATTTT. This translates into CASSLSTGRSGNTIYF.

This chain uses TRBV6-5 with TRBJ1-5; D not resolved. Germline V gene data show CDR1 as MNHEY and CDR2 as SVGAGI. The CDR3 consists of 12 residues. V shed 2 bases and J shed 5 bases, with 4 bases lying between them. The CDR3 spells CASSYRDQPQHF. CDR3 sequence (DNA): TGTGCCAGCAGTTACCGCGATCAGCCCCAGCATTTT.

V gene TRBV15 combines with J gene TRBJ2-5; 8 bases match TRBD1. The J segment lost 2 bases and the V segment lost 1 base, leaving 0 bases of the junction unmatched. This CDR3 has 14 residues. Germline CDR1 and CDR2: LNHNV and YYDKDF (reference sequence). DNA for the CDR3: TGTGCCACCAGCAGAGGGGACAGGCAAGAGACCCAGTACTTC. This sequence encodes CATSRGDRQETQYF. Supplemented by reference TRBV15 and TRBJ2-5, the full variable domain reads DAMVIQNPRYQVTQFGKPVTLSCSQTLNHNVMYWYQQKSSQAPKLLFHYYDKDFNNEADTPDNFQSRRPNTSFCFLDIRSPGLGDTAMYLCATSRGDRQETQYFGPGTRLLVL.

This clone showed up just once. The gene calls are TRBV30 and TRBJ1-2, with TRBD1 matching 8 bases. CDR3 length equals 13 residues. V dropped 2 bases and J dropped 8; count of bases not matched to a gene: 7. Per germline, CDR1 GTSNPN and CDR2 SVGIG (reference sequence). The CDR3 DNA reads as TGTGCCTGGAGTTTGACAGGGGATAGCGGCTACACCTTC. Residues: CAWSLTGDSGYTF.